This passage covers 17 T cell receptor beta chains from one sample sequenced in a study of shared clonotypes between healthy human individuals. Assay: immunoSEQ multiplex PCR; the TCRdb copy retains only in-frame clones and omits some. Of approximately 470,000 clones in the sample, over 75% were seen once. Sequencing was done on a sample of PBMCs. These receptors were obtained from a woman aged 40 to 55 in good health. Some clones in this sample may be carry-over from other donors' samples.

The chain is built from TRBV11-2 and TRBJ2-7, with D possibly TRBD1 on 6 matching bases. The germline CDR1 and CDR2 sequences are SGHAT and FQNNGV. V was cut by 4 bases and J by 2 bases, with 15 bases left in between. CDR3 size: 15 residues. The CDR3 sequence is CASSSLRGPTYEQYF. The CDR3 DNA reads as TGTGCCAGCAGCTCCCTCAGGGGACCTACCTACGAGCAGTACTTC. The full variable domain, with the rest looked up from reference TRBV11-2 and TRBJ2-7, is EAGVAQSPRYKIIEKRQSVAFWCNPISGHATLYWYQQILGQGPKLLIQFQNNGVVDDSQLPKDRFSAERLKGVDSTLKIQPAKLEDSAVYLCASSSLRGPTYEQYFGPGTRLTVT.

This clone was detected once. The V and J genes are TRBV27 and TRBJ2-1, with D perhaps matching TRBD2 (5 bases). Germline loops: CDR1 MNHEY, CDR2 SMNVEV (reference sequence). Trimming left V 7 bases short and J 8 bases short, with 12 bases between. The CDR3 has 12 amino acids. CDR3 in DNA: TGTGCCAGCAACCCCGAGGGCGATGAGCAGTTCTTC. Its translation is CASNPEGDEQFF.

Remarks on this clone: A far bigger clonotype differs at one base, so this is likely a read error. The genes are TRBV6-1 and TRBJ1-4; TRBD1 matches 8 bases. Per germline, CDR1 MNHNS and CDR2 SASEGT. The CDR3 extends over 16 amino acids. With V trimmed by 2 bases and J by 5 bases, 7 bases remained unmatched. The CDR3 DNA is TGTGCCAGCAGTGAACCTCGGGGACAGGTAAATGAAAAACTGTTTTTT. Protein sequence: CASSEPRGQVNEKLFF.

This clone was seen more than once but under ten times. The V call is TRBV5-4, the J call TRBJ1-2, with 9 bases lining up with TRBD1. Germline loops: CDR1 SGHNT, CDR2 YYREEE (reference sequence). The CDR3 totals 14 residues. With V trimmed by 1 base and J by 6 bases, 4 bases remained unmatched. In nucleotides, the CDR3 is TGTGCCAGCAGCTTGCTACAGGGGGCAGATGGCTACACCTTC. Translation gives CASSLLQGADGYTF.

This clone was picked up a small number of times. V gene TRBV16 combines with J gene TRBJ2-2; 9 bases line up with TRBD2. CDR1 is KGHSY and CDR2 is FQNENV in the germline V gene. CDR3 size: 16 residues. J gave up 4 bases and V 2 bases, and 5 bases lay outside the gene matches. This CDR3 reads CASSQPLAGSTGELFF. DNA of the CDR3: TGTGCCAGCAGCCAACCCCTAGCGGGAAGCACCGGGGAGCTGTTTTTT.

This chain links TRBV5-1 with TRBJ2-7; perhaps TRBD2 as D (6 bases). Germline-derived CDR1 and CDR2 are SGHRS and YFSETQ. The length of the CDR3 is 16 residues. Trimming stripped 0 bases from V and 1 base from J, with 14 bases between. The CDR3 sequence is CASSLEERAGSYEQYF. The CDR3 DNA sequence: TGCGCCAGCAGCTTGGAAGAGAGAGCGGGTTCCTACGAGCAGTACTTC.

This clone was seen only a few times. The rearrangement uses TRBV5-6 and TRBJ1-5; 7 bases fit TRBD1. The CDR3 has 15 amino acids. Germline values: CDR1 SGHDT, CDR2 YYEEEE. V shed 6 bases and J 6 bases; nucleotides not matched to a gene: 12. CDR3 coding DNA: TGTGCCAGCACCGGAGGCCGGGACAGTATTCAGCCCCAGCATTTT. It specifies CASTGGRDSIQPQHF.

The chain employs TRBV27 and TRBJ1-1; D remains unclear. The CDR3 covers 14 residues. Germline V gene lookup returns CDR1 MNHEY and CDR2 SMNVEV (reference sequence). V was cut by 6 bases and J by 0 bases, with 11 bases left in between. For the CDR3, the DNA is TGTGCCAGCAGATCCCTAGCGATGAACACTGAAGCTTTCTTT. This codes for CASRSLAMNTEAFF.

The rearrangement uses TRBV2 and TRBJ1-3; D might be TRBD1 (5 bases). CDR1 and CDR2 from the germline V gene are SNHLY and FYNNEI. Deletions cut 5 bases from V and 0 bases from J, with 11 bases between. CDR3 length: 15 residues. The CDR3 spells CASSTKGASGNTIYF. CDR3 sequence (DNA): TGTGCCAGCAGTACTAAAGGGGCCTCTGGAAACACCATATATTTT.

The chain joins TRBV28 to TRBJ2-2; 9 bases are shared with TRBD1. Germline V lookup: CDR1 MDHEN, CDR2 SYDVKM. V trimming: 6 bases; J trimming: 6 bases; junction bases outside the gene matches: 11. This CDR3 has 16 residues. The CDR3 coding sequence is TGTGCCAGCAGGGAGATGGGACAGGGCTGGTCCGGGGAGCTGTTTTTT. This translates into CASREMGQGWSGELFF.

As regards this clone: A read error is the likely source, as a far larger clone sits one nucleotide away. Other DNA sequences in this sample translate to the same CDR3. The gene calls are TRBV4-1 and TRBJ2-5; the match to TRBD1 covers 7 bases. The CDR3 is made up of 16 amino acids. In germline, CDR1 is MGHRA, CDR2 YSYEKL. J was trimmed by 5 bases and V by 1 base; bases with no gene match: 10. The CDR3 nucleotides are TGCGCCAGCAGCCAAGGCCGTAGACAGGGTTCGGAGACCCAGTACTTC. This translates into CASSQGRRQGSETQYF.

This chain joins TRBV28 and TRBJ2-4, with D possibly matching TRBD1 (7 bases). This CDR3 is built from 12 residues. In germline, CDR1 is MDHEN, CDR2 SYDVKM. The V and J ends lost 8 bases and 7 bases respectively, with 12 bases between them. The CDR3: CASCAGGNIQYF. For the CDR3, the DNA is TGTGCCAGCTGTGCAGGGGGGAACATTCAGTACTTC.

This clone was counted a few times. This rearrangement joins TRBV29-1 to TRBJ1-1; 8 positions agree with TRBD1. V was clipped by 4 bases and J by 3 bases; unmatched bases: 4. This CDR3 is built from 13 residues. CDR1 is SQVTM and CDR2 is ANQGSEA in the germline V gene. In DNA, the CDR3 is TGCAGCGTTGCATCGACAGGGGACACTGAAGCTTTCTTT. This sequence encodes CSVASTGDTEAFF.

This clone was counted between two and nine times. With only one base between it and a far larger clone, this is likely a read error. The sample holds other DNA sequences that translate to the same CDR3. The chain is built from TRBV11-1 and TRBJ2-6, with D possibly matching TRBD1 (6 bases). The germline CDR1 and CDR2 sequences are SGHAT and FQDESV (reference sequence). The CDR3 runs to 15 residues. DNA of the CDR3: TGCGCCAGCAGACAAACAGGGTCTGGGGCCAACGTCCTGACTTTC. It yields the protein CASRQTGSGANVLTF.

In its sample, this clone was seen once. The J gene is TRBJ2-1, the V gene TRBV7-9; 8 nucleotides align to TRBD2. This CDR3 spans 16 amino acids. J lost 2 bases, V lost 1 base, and 4 bases had no gene match. From germline, CDR1 is SEHNR and CDR2 FQNEAQ (reference sequence). Here the CDR3 reads CASSLDRLAPYNEQFF. The DNA of the CDR3 is TGTGCCAGCAGCTTAGATAGACTAGCGCCCTACAATGAGCAGTTCTTC. The full variable domain, in which reference TRBV7-9 and TRBJ2-1 provide the parts outside the CDR3, is DTGVSQNPRHKITKRGQNVTFRCDPISEHNRLYWYRQTLGQGPEFLTYFQNEAQLEKSRLLSDRFSAERPKGSFSTLEIQRTEQGDSAMYLCASSLDRLAPYNEQFFGPGTRLTVL.

On this clone itself: This likely reflects a read error, since a far larger clone is one base away. This sample also contains other DNA sequences that code for the same CDR3. The chain couples TRBV2 to TRBJ2-5, with TRBD2 matching over 9 bases. Germline V gene sequence: CDR1 SNHLY, CDR2 FYNNEI. This CDR3 comprises 15 residues. In DNA form, the CDR3 reads TGTGCCAGCCTCCGACTAGCGGAACGAAAAGAGACACAGTACTTC. Its protein product is CASLRLAERKETQYF.

This clone was found once. The V and J genes are TRBV27 and TRBJ1-1; 9 bases are a match to TRBD1. The CDR3 has 14 residues. Germline-derived CDR1 and CDR2 are MNHEY and SMNVEV (reference sequence). J was trimmed by 6 bases and V by 5 bases; bases with no gene match: 7. CDR3 sequence: CASSRGTGFSEAFF. CDR3 nucleotides: TGTGCCAGCAGTCGAGGGACAGGGTTCTCTGAAGCTTTCTTT.